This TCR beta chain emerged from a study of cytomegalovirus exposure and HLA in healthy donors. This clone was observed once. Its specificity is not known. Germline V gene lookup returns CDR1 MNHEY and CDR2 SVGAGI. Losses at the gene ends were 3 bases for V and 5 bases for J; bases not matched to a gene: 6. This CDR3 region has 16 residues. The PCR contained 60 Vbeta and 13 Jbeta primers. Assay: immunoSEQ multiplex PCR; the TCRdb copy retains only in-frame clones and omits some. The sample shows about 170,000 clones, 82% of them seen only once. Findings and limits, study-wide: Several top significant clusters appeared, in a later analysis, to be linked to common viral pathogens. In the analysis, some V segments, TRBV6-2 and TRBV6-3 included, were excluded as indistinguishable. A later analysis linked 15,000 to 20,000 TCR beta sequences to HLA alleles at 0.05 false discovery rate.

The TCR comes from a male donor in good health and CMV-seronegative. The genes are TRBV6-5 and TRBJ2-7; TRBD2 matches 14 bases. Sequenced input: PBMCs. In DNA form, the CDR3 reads TGTGCCAGCAGTTATACAAGACTAGCGGGAGGGAACGAGCAGTACTTC. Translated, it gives CASSYTRLAGGNEQYF.